This TCR beta chain comes out of a study of cytomegalovirus exposure and HLA in healthy donors. As for the study in general: There were 300 to 400 genotyped donors. Of these, roughly 86% fell in the genetic ancestry cluster associated with self-reported Caucasian donors.

Concerning this clone itself: Its target is unknown.

Overall study results and limits: The study designated over 150 TCR beta chains cytomegalovirus-associated.

V was cut by 5 bases and J by 5 bases, with 36 bases left in between. In germline, CDR1 is LGHNT, CDR2 FRNRAP. The CDR3 is 22 amino acids. The PCR had 60 Vbeta and 13 Jbeta primers. Per the study methods: Later work found 65 million to 90 million unique TCR beta chains, with some 11 million shared. The protocol was immunoSEQ multiplex PCR, while the TCRdb copy is restricted to in-frame clones and leaves out a portion. The V and J calls and clone size are taken from that table; D and trimming were inferred from the DNA. The table shows approximately 97,000 clones, with approximately 64% occurring only once.

This sequence joins TRBV12-5 and TRBJ1-4, with D unresolved. Material for sequencing was PBMCs. This sequence originates from a human donor in good health. The CDR3 spells CASGENLRGLDPHPPPNEKLFF. The CDR3 region has the DNA TGTGCTAGTGGTGAGAACCTTCGGGGTTTAGACCCTCACCCGCCCCCAAATGAAAAACTGTTTTTT.